These T cell receptor beta chains were read from a single sample in a study of blood T cell repertoires in COVID-19. Generated by immunoSEQ multiplex PCR, the TCRdb table keeps only in-frame clones and is missing some. The sample yields about 220,000 clones, 65% to 85% seen once. The sample was peripheral blood. Receptors were obtained from a human donor in a cohort sampled during active COVID-19. Each CDR3 is given with its conserved first and last residue. Fields, in order: D gene, V gene, clone size, J gene, CDR3 DNA, CDR3 protein. A D gene is named only where the DNA matches it firmly. Where a row states a size, it is once, few, many or the class of an expanded clone; other rows omit it.

TRBD1,TRBV6-5,NA,TRBJ1-1,TGTGCCAGCACCTACAGGGGGCAGGACACTGAAGCTTTCTTT,CASTYRGQDTEAFF
NA,TRBV29-1,NA,TRBJ2-1,TGCAGCGTTGAAGATGGGCGGGTCGGGCAGTTCTTC,CSVEDGRVGQFF
NA,TRBV7-9,many,TRBJ1-2,TGTGCCAGCACTATATCCTCGGGGAGGGGTGGCTACACCTTC,CASTISSGRGGYTF
NA,TRBV19,once,TRBJ2-7,TGTGCCAGTAGTATGGGGTCCGGGACCTACGAGCAGTACTTC,CASSMGSGTYEQYF
TRBD1,TRBV6-4,NA,TRBJ2-7,TGTGCCAGCAGTAAGACAGGGGTAAAAGTCTTAAGAGCCTCCTACGAGCAGTACTTC,CASSKTGVKVLRASYEQYF
NA,TRBV7-9,NA,TRBJ1-4,TGTGCCAGCAGCTTAGATACGGGAGAAAAACTGTTTTTT,CASSLDTGEKLFF
TRBD1,TRBV5-1,NA,TRBJ2-5,TGCGCCAGCAGCTTGGAGGGGGCCCAAGGGACCCAGTACTTC,CASSLEGAQGTQYF
TRBD2,TRBV7-2,NA,TRBJ2-7,TGTGCCAGCAGCGAAATCGCGGGGGACTCCTACGAGCAGTACTTC,CASSEIAGDSYEQYF
TRBD2,TRBV6-5,NA,TRBJ2-2,TGTGCCAGCAGTCCCTCGGGGGGGCTAAGAGGGGAGCTGTTTTTT,CASSPSGGLRGELFF
TRBD1,TRBV5-4,NA,TRBJ2-7,TGTGCCAGCAGCTTAACAGGGGGCTACGAGCAGTACTTC,CASSLTGGYEQYF
NA,TRBV7-3,NA,TRBJ1-1,TGTGCCAGCAGCCCTTCGGACAGAGTCACTGAAGCTTTCTTT,CASSPSDRVTEAFF
TRBD1,TRBV19,NA,TRBJ2-3,TGTGCCAGTAACAGGGGGGCCACAGATACGCAGTATTTT,CASNRGATDTQYF
NA,TRBV25-1,NA,TRBJ2-7,TGTGCCAGCAGTTACTCCTGGGCAGGGCCGGACGAGCAGTACTTC,CASSYSWAGPDEQYF
TRBD1,TRBV27,NA,TRBJ2-6,TGTGCCAGCAGTTTTACAACAGGGGAGCCAGGGGCCAACGTCCTGACTTTC,CASSFTTGEPGANVLTF
NA,TRBV19,NA,TRBJ2-7,TGTGCCAGTAGTATTTTCTTGGGGATGGAGGGAGAGCAGTACTTC,CASSIFLGMEGEQYF
NA,TRBV5-1,once,TRBJ1-2,TGCGCCAGCAGCTTGGGTAGTCAGGGAGGAGATGGCTACACCTTC,CASSLGSQGGDGYTF
NA,TRBV5-1,NA,TRBJ1-5,TGCGCCAGCAGTGAGACACCTGGTAAGGATCAGCCCCAGCATTTT,CASSETPGKDQPQHF
NA,TRBV11-2,NA,TRBJ2-2,TGTGCCAGCAGCCCAGGGAAGGCAGGGACAACCGGGGAGCTGTTTTTT,CASSPGKAGTTGELFF
NA,TRBV27,NA,TRBJ2-7,TGTGCCAGCAGTTTAAGTGGGCAGACCTCCTACGAGCAGTACTTC,CASSLSGQTSYEQYF
NA,TRBV27,NA,TRBJ2-7,TGTGCCAGCAGGCCCGGGTCCCTCTCGGCCCCCGAGCAGTACTTC,CASRPGSLSAPEQYF
TRBD1,TRBV4-2,once,TRBJ1-4,TGTGCCAGCAGCCAAGACCAGGGGGACTCCAATGAAAAACTGTTTTTT,CASSQDQGDSNEKLFF
NA,TRBV27,NA,TRBJ2-7,TGTGCCAGCAGTTTAATATTCACAGGGCCCGACGAGCAGTACTTC,CASSLIFTGPDEQYF
TRBD1,TRBV28,few,TRBJ1-2,TGTGCCAGCAGCCTACAGGGGTATGGCTACACCTTC,CASSLQGYGYTF
NA,TRBV5-4,NA,TRBJ2-2,TGTGCCAGCAGCCTACCCCCAGGGCGCACCGGGGAGCTGTTTTTT,CASSLPPGRTGELFF
NA,TRBV20-1,NA,TRBJ2-5,TGCAGTGCTAGAGTCCTTGCGGCCCAGTACTTC,CSARVLAAQYF
NA,TRBV6-1,NA,TRBJ1-2,TGTGCCAGCAGTGAAGCGCAGGCCAACTATGGCTACACCTTC,CASSEAQANYGYTF
NA,TRBV11-2,NA,TRBJ2-7,TGTGCCAGCAGTTCTGGCGCGCCCTCCTACAGCTCCTACGAGCAGTACTTC,CASSSGAPSYSSYEQYF
NA,TRBV5-8,NA,TRBJ1-4,TGTGCCAGCAGCTTGGTGACAGGTGCTGGGGTGAAACTGTTTTTT,CASSLVTGAGVKLFF
NA,TRBV12-3/TRBV12-4,NA,TRBJ1-1,TGTGCCAGCAGTTTAGTTAGCTCCCCTGAAGCTTTCTTT,CASSLVSSPEAFF
NA,TRBV6-5,NA,TRBJ1-1,TGTGCCAGCACCCCCAGTTGGAGAACTGAAGCTTTCTTT,CASTPSWRTEAFF
TRBD1,TRBV9,NA,TRBJ1-1,TGTGCCAGCAGCGTAGGGGGAGGACAGGTGAACACTGAAGCTTTCTTT,CASSVGGGQVNTEAFF
TRBD1,TRBV28,NA,TRBJ1-2,TGTGCCAGCAGACTAGACAGGGGGTACTATGGCTACACCTTC,CASRLDRGYYGYTF
TRBD1,TRBV29-1,NA,TRBJ1-1,TGCAGCGTTGAGGTGAGACAGGGGAACACTGAAGCTTTCTTT,CSVEVRQGNTEAFF
TRBD1,TRBV4-3,NA,TRBJ1-4,TGCGCCAGCAGCCAAGCCTGGGACAGGGGGCAAGGTGAAAAACTGTTTTTT,CASSQAWDRGQGEKLFF
TRBD1,TRBV10-3,NA,TRBJ2-6,TGTGCCATCAGGACGTCCCGGGACAGGGGCCCGGGGACACCTGGGGCCAACGTCCTGACTTTC,CAIRTSRDRGPGTPGANVLTF
TRBD2,TRBV7-9,NA,TRBJ2-2,TGTGCCAGCAGTCCGCGGCGGGAGGGCCCCGGCGGGGAGCTGTTTTTT,CASSPRREGPGGELFF
TRBD1,TRBV29-1,NA,TRBJ1-1,TGCAGCGTTGAAACCTCCGGGACAGTCGCCACTGAAGCTTTCTTT,CSVETSGTVATEAFF
NA,TRBV10-3,NA,TRBJ1-4,TGTGCCATCAGTGGGGGGCAGGTTAATGAAAAACTGTTTTTT,CAISGGQVNEKLFF
NA,TRBV6-1,once,TRBJ1-5,TGTGCCAGCAGTGAATTACAGAGCTATAGCAATCAGCCCCAGCATTTT,CASSELQSYSNQPQHF
TRBD1,TRBV7-9,NA,TRBJ2-7,TGTGCCAGCAGCCCTCACGGGACAGGCTACGAGCAGTACTTC,CASSPHGTGYEQYF
NA,TRBV5-4,NA,TRBJ2-5,TGTGCCAGCAGCCGGGACCAAGAGACCCAGTACTTC,CASSRDQETQYF
TRBD2,TRBV7-9,few,TRBJ2-7,TGTGCCAGCAGCTTAGGGGTAGCGGGGGAGGGCGAGCAGTACTTC,CASSLGVAGEGEQYF
NA,TRBV7-2,NA,TRBJ1-2,TGTGCCAGCAGCCCGACCTACGGGGGCTACACCTTC,CASSPTYGGYTF
NA,TRBV7-8,once,TRBJ2-3,TGTGCCAGCAGCCCAGGGGAAGGCACAGATACGCAGTATTTT,CASSPGEGTDTQYF